A selection of T cell receptor beta chains follows, all from one sample in a study of blood T cells in healthy people across ages. TCRdb reprocessed the 5' RACE reads via MiXCR and lists one record per CDR3 protein. The table shows fewer than 900,000 distinct CDR3 sequences, with roughly 41% occurring only once. Material for sequencing was blood. These TCRs come from a woman aged 55-69 years in good health. Both conserved end residues are trimmed from each CDR3. The D gene is left open where the match is weak.

D gene,V gene,J gene,CDR3 protein
.,TRBV6-2/TRBV6-3,TRBJ2-7,ASSNDRLGPYEQY
.,TRBV12-3/TRBV12-4,TRBJ1-2,ASSLEARNYGYT
TRBD1,TRBV9,TRBJ2-7,ASSGGQATYEQY
TRBD1,TRBV20-1,TRBJ2-4,SAREQGLAKNIQY
.,TRBV20-1,TRBJ2-1,SARAGIYNEQF
.,TRBV4-1,TRBJ1-2,ASSSPGTVLNYGYT
TRBD2,TRBV29-1,TRBJ2-7,SVVAGDYEQY
.,TRBV12-3/TRBV12-4,TRBJ2-5,ASSLIRGDYAKETQY
TRBD1,TRBV10-3,TRBJ2-1,AIAGTGDNEQF
.,TRBV6-2/TRBV6-3,TRBJ2-1,ASSPPRMTDEQF
TRBD2,TRBV5-1,TRBJ2-1,ASSLGSGLAYNEQF
.,TRBV27,TRBJ1-4,ASSPFLGGNEKLF
TRBD2,TRBV3-1,TRBJ2-1,ASSQPGLATYNEQF
TRBD2,TRBV9,TRBJ2-2,ASSTLAGGPHGELF
TRBD1,TRBV7-8,TRBJ1-1,ASSIRIVGQGNTEAF
.,TRBV2,TRBJ2-5,ASKGGVSSETQY
.,TRBV7-9,TRBJ2-7,ASSLVGPISEQY
.,TRBV4-3,TRBJ1-4,ASSRGTPATNEKLF
.,TRBV18,TRBJ2-7,ASSPTLGSYEQY
.,TRBV7-2,TRBJ2-1,ASSLVAGLYYNEQF
TRBD2,TRBV7-9,TRBJ2-3,ASWASGGADTQY
TRBD2,TRBV2,TRBJ2-3,ARSGLASTDTQY
.,TRBV14,TRBJ2-1,ASSLSGEEQF
TRBD2,TRBV2,TRBJ2-3,ASSGTSGGPSTDTQY
TRBD2,TRBV7-9,TRBJ2-2,ASSPILAGANTGELF
.,TRBV12-3/TRBV12-4,TRBJ2-7,ASSTGRWGYEQY
.,TRBV5-5,TRBJ2-7,ASSGDGPYEQY
.,TRBV6-1,TRBJ1-2,ASSEERYGGGYT
TRBD1,TRBV6-2/TRBV6-3,TRBJ1-1,ASSYLQGDIEAF
.,TRBV21-1,TRBJ1-4,ASSIRPTRPTNEKLF
.,TRBV2,TRBJ2-2,ASIGLRTVNTGELF
TRBD1,TRBV2,TRBJ1-1,ASSRQGSTEAF
TRBD2,TRBV5-6,TRBJ2-7,ASTRTGGAPEQY
.,TRBV6-5,TRBJ2-3,ATSRALHTDTQY
.,TRBV2,TRBJ2-1,ASSDRLRGLFNEQF
.,TRBV6-6,TRBJ1-1,ASSYGQSFEAF
.,TRBV5-5,TRBJ1-4,ASGTRGNEKLF
TRBD2,TRBV13,TRBJ2-1,ASSLVSSGPYNEQF
.,TRBV18,TRBJ2-3,ASGDSTDTQY
.,TRBV7-2,TRBJ1-2,ASSLYLAFAGYT
TRBD2,TRBV20-1,TRBJ2-2,SARDVPAGVVGELF
.,TRBV7-2,TRBJ1-1,ASLIGQGGGNTEAF
TRBD2,TRBV3-1,TRBJ2-7,ASSSWGGGSSYEQY
TRBD1,TRBV28,TRBJ1-1,ASSLEGARNTEAF
.,TRBV7-3,TRBJ1-2,ASSPSDRNGYT
TRBD1,TRBV6-1,TRBJ1-2,ASTVDRGDYGYT
TRBD1,TRBV7-3,TRBJ1-2,ASSSGQGASSWGYT
.,TRBV13,TRBJ1-4,ASSFGGRNEKLF
TRBD2,TRBV24-1,.,ATSDRGLAGGRETQY